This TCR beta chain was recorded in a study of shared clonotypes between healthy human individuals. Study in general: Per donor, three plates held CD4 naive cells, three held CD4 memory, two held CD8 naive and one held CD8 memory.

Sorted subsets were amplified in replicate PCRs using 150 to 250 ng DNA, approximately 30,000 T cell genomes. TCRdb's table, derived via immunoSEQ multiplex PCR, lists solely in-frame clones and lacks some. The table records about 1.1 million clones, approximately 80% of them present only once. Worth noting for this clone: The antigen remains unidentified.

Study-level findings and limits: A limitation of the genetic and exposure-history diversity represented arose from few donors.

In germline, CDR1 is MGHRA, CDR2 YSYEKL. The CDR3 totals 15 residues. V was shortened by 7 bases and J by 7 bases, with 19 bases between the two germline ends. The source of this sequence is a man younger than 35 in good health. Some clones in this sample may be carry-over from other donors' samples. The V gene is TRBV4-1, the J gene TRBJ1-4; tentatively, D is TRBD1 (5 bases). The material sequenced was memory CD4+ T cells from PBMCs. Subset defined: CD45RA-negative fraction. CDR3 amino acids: CASNPIEGRGEKLFF. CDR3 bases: TGCGCCAGCAATCCCATTGAAGGGAGGGGTGAAAAACTGTTTTTT.